This is a list of T cell receptor beta chains from one sample in a study of Graves' ophthalmopathy and Graves' hyperthyroidism. TCRdb called the multiplex PCR reads again in MiXCR, with one record for every CDR3 protein. The table includes 740,000 or so distinct CDR3 sequences, 35% to 50% detected once. The sequenced sample was peripheral blood. The source is an adult man with Graves' ophthalmopathy. Both conserved end residues are part of each CDR3. Each record gives: V gene, J gene, clone size, CDR3 protein. Expanded clones are given a class, and other clones once, few, many or no size at all.

>TRBV20-1|TRBJ2-5|NA
CSARAGTGETQYF
>TRBV10-3|TRBJ2-7|few
CASRADGATYEQYF
>TRBV19|TRBJ2-2|NA
CASSMLTSRNTGELFF
>TRBV7-2|TRBJ2-6|NA
CAGSFPGTGVTGANVLTF
>TRBV10-3|TRBJ2-7|once
CASSYVGGAGHEQYF
>TRBV29-1|TRBJ1-2|many
CSVALGAGNYGYTF
>TRBV7-2|TRBJ2-7|few
CASSLGPSSIYEQYF
>TRBV10-3|TRBJ2-7|NA
CAISGSSRSYEQYF
>TRBV9|TRBJ1-2|NA
CASSWGQGGYGYTF
>TRBV15|TRBJ2-3|NA
CATSRIGIDTQYF
>TRBV7-9|TRBJ2-2|NA
CASSLLDSGTGELFF
>TRBV5-4|TRBJ2-7|NA
CASSFASLATYKQYF
>TRBV7-9|TRBJ1-2|few
CASSLGASYGYTF
>TRBV25-1|TRBJ2-7|NA
CASSGVGSSYEQYF
>TRBV4-2|TRBJ2-5|NA
CASSQGPAEETQYF
>TRBV29-1|TRBJ2-5|few
CSVGPGQETQYF
>TRBV24-1|TRBJ1-5|NA
CASSPSLGTAGQPQHF
>TRBV7-9|TRBJ1-1|NA
CASSPPGVTEAFF
>TRBV9|TRBJ1-2|many
CASSVAGQGGAVDGYTF
>TRBV7-2|TRBJ1-2|NA
CASSRPGTGGYTF
>TRBV7-2|TRBJ1-2|few
CASSADTVLTF
>TRBV6-5|TRBJ2-7|NA
CASSEDSGPVSYEQYF
>TRBV20-1|TRBJ1-1|many
CSAQRDRASGEAFF